These 29 T cell receptor beta chains were all obtained from the same sample, sequenced in a study of somatic mutations in cytotoxic T cells in rheumatoid arthritis. Profiled with immunoSEQ multiplex PCR; TCRdb holds only in-frame clones, not every one. The sample has some 16,000 clones, approximately 75% seen once; the top ten hold around a fifth. The sequenced sample was CD8+ T cells sorted from blood. The origin of the receptors is an adult with rheumatoid arthritis.

In this sample, this clone turned up a few times. The chain has TRBV19 and TRBJ2-7; TRBD1 agrees at 9 bases. With 6 bases clipped from V and 1 base from J, the junction kept 7 bases outside the gene matches. In germline, CDR1 is LNHDA, CDR2 SQIVND (reference sequence). The CDR3 runs 15 residues. The CDR3 bases are TGTGCCAGTAGGACATGGGACAGGGTGTCCTACGAGCAGTACTTC. It codes for CASRTWDRVSYEQYF.

This clone was picked up one time. The CDR3 reads CASSEFVELNTGELFF. The CDR3 coding sequence is TGTGCCAGCAGTGAATTTGTGGAGTTAAACACCGGGGAGCTGTTTTTT. This chain links TRBV28 with TRBJ2-2; D gene unclear. CDR1 and CDR2 from the germline V gene are MDHEN and SYDVKM. CDR3 length equals 16 residues. V lost 5 bases to trimming and J lost 2 bases, with 15 bases between them.

This clone was counted a few times. The J gene is TRBJ2-7, the V gene TRBV9; 8 bases match TRBD2. This CDR3 has 14 amino acids. Germline V gene sequence: CDR1 SGDLS, CDR2 YYNGEE. The trim removed 2 bases at V and 6 bases at J, leaving 7 bases unmatched. CDR3 protein: CASSVGLGGREQYF. The DNA for the CDR3 is TGTGCCAGCAGCGTGGGACTAGGAGGGCGCGAGCAGTACTTC.

The chain couples TRBV30 to TRBJ2-3, with a possible D match to TRBD2 (6 bases). With 5 bases removed from V and 9 bases from J, the gap between germline ends came to 9 bases. Per germline, CDR1 GTSNPN and CDR2 SVGIG (reference sequence). The CDR3 sequence is 10 residues long. CDR3 sequence reads: CAWGLNTQYF. Written as DNA, the CDR3 is TGTGCCTGGGGACTAAACACGCAGTATTTT. Full variable domain (outside the CDR3, taken from reference TRBV30 and TRBJ2-3): SQTIHQWPATLVQPVGSPLSLECTVEGTSNPNLYWYRQAAGRGLQLLFYSVGIGQISSEVPQNLSASRPQDRQFILSSKKLLLSDSGFYLCAWGLNTQYFGPGTRLTVL.

The V gene is TRBV7-9, the J gene TRBJ2-3, with no clear D. The germline V gene encodes CDR1 SEHNR and CDR2 FQNEAQ (reference sequence). The CDR3 is 15 amino acids. V lost 1 base to trimming and J lost 2 bases, with 10 bases between them. The CDR3 bases are TGTGCCAGCAGCTTAGGTGGCGGAACCACAGATACGCAGTATTTT. This codes for CASSLGGGTTDTQYF.

Notes on this clone: No DNA is shown, since the ends of the CDR3 on it are uncertain; the CDR3 is the one TCRdb lists. The J gene is TRBJ2-2, the V gene TRBV6-1; the table's D call, TRBD1, has no DNA check behind it. Germline V gene data show CDR1 as MNHNS and CDR2 as SASEGT. The CDR3 has 15 amino acids, counting both end residues. CDR3: CASILDRGNTGELFF.

V is TRBV25-1 and J is TRBJ1-1, with 7 nucleotides matching TRBD1. This CDR3 has 17 amino acids. CDR1 MGHDK and CDR2 SYGVNS come from the germline V gene. Germline trimming cut 0 bases from V and 4 bases from J; bases unmatched to any gene: 11. DNA for the CDR3: TGTGCCAGCAGTGAATACCGGGAGGGGGCGCGGGGCACTGAAGCTTTCTTT. Protein: CASSEYREGARGTEAFF.

This clone was recorded a few times. V usage is TRBV6-6 and J usage is TRBJ2-7; 7 bases match TRBD2. Germline CDR1 and CDR2: MNHNY and SVGAGI (reference sequence). This CDR3 region has 13 residues. Germline trimming cut 8 bases from V and 1 base from J; bases unmatched to any gene: 5. CDR3 DNA sequence: TGTGCCAGCCACACGGGAGGATCCTACGAGCAGTACTTC. Amino acid sequence: CASHTGGSYEQYF.

V gene TRBV5-1 combines with J gene TRBJ2-1, with D maybe TRBD2 (6 bases). V lost 2 bases and J lost 0, with 15 bases in between. The CDR3 is 17 residues long. In germline, CDR1 is SGHRS, CDR2 YFSETQ. In DNA, the CDR3 is TGCGCCAGCAGCTTAGGCGGGACGTTTAGCTCCTACAATGAGCAGTTCTTC. Translation gives CASSLGGTFSSYNEQFF.

The CDR3 region is CASSLGQTYEQYF. DNA of the CDR3: TGTGCCAGCAGTTTGGGACAGACCTACGAGCAGTACTTC. The chain employs TRBV6-5 and TRBJ2-7, with 7 nucleotides matching TRBD1. The germline V gene has CDR1 MNHEY and CDR2 SVGAGI. This CDR3 comprises 13 residues. V gave up 4 bases and J gave up 2 bases; unmatched junction bases: 2.

The chain combines TRBV7-3 with TRBJ1-4, with 8 positions matching TRBD1. Germline trimming cut 5 bases from V and 8 bases from J; bases unmatched to any gene: 10. Germline V gene lookup returns CDR1 SGHTA and CDR2 FQGTGA. The CDR3 runs 15 residues. CDR3 DNA: TGTGCCAGCAGCCCCACAGGGGGATTAATGGAAAAACTGTTTTTT. As protein: CASSPTGGLMEKLFF.

This clone occurred a few times. The chain employs TRBV4-3 and TRBJ1-5; D gene unclear. This CDR3 has 14 amino acids. Germline lookup yields CDR1 LGHNA and CDR2 YSLEER. Trimming left V 1 base short and J 2 bases short, with 6 bases between. The CDR3, as DNA: TGCGCCAGCAGCCAAGGACTGGGCAATCAGCCCCAGCATTTT. It is translated as CASSQGLGNQPQHF.

This clone has only one observation. The chain uses TRBV6-5 and TRBJ2-3; 8 nucleotides agree with TRBD2. This CDR3 is built from 16 residues. CDR1 and CDR2 (germline): MNHEY, SVGAGI. The V gene end was trimmed by 3 bases and the J gene end by 5 bases; junction bases not matched to a gene: 10. This CDR3 reads CASSYSSGLGLDTQYF. CDR3 coding DNA: TGTGCCAGCAGTTATAGTTCGGGACTAGGCTTAGATACGCAGTATTTT.

The chain uses TRBV6-4 and TRBJ2-3, with D perhaps given as TRBD1 or TRBD2 (6 bases each). The CDR3 runs 15 residues. The germline V and J ends were trimmed by 3 bases and 4 bases, with 14 bases remaining between them. Germline V gene sequence: CDR1 MRHNA, CDR2 SNTAGT. CDR3 coding DNA: TGTGCCAGCAGTGAGTCGGAGGGGGGCTCAGATACGCAGTATTTT. The encoded protein is CASSESEGGSDTQYF.

V is TRBV4-3 and J is TRBJ2-1; 7 bases agree with TRBD2. Germline V gene lookup returns CDR1 LGHNA and CDR2 YSLEER. This CDR3 contains 16 residues. Trimming took 4 bases from V and 4 from J; bases not matched to a gene: 10. The CDR3, as DNA: TGCGCCAGCAGCCCCTTGGCGGGAGTGTCGTACAATGAGCAGTTCTTC. Translating gives CASSPLAGVSYNEQFF.

V is TRBV9 and J is TRBJ1-1; tentatively, D is TRBD1 (6 bases). Germline V gives CDR1 SGDLS, CDR2 YYNGEE. The CDR3 sequence is 13 residues long. V shed 0 bases and J shed 4 bases, with 7 bases lying between them. The CDR3: CASSVEGVTEAFF. The CDR3 coding sequence is TGTGCCAGCAGCGTAGAGGGGGTCACTGAAGCTTTCTTT.

J is TRBJ2-7 and V is TRBV25-1, with 11 bases aligning to TRBD2. Looked up from germline, CDR1 is MGHDK and CDR2 is SYGVNS. The V and J ends lost 6 bases and 4 bases, in that order; junction bases with no gene match: 5. The CDR3 contains 14 residues. The chain's CDR3 is CASSLGLAVYEQYF. The DNA of the CDR3 is TGTGCCAGCAGCCTGGGACTAGCGGTATACGAGCAGTACTTC.

The chain is built from TRBV11-2 and TRBJ1-2; no clear D. This CDR3 is 13 amino acids long. CDR1 is SGHAT and CDR2 is FQNNGV in the germline V gene. Trimming removed 3 bases at V and 4 bases at J, with 9 bases between. In nucleotides, the CDR3 is TGTGCCAGCAGCTTTCGTAACGGCTATGGCTACACCTTC. It encodes CASSFRNGYGYTF.

This clone was seen more than once but under ten times. The chain employs TRBV19 and TRBJ1-1; TRBD1 might be the D (5 bases). V was trimmed by 5 bases and J by 1 base, leaving 14 bases between them. The germline V gene has CDR1 LNHDA and CDR2 SQIVND (reference sequence). This CDR3 has 15 amino acids. The CDR3, as DNA: TGTGCCAGTAGTCCCACCGGGACGGCGAACACTGAAGCTTTCTTT. Translation gives CASSPTGTANTEAFF.

The chain has TRBV19 and TRBJ1-1, with D uncertain. The CDR3 is 14 residues long. Germline-derived CDR1 and CDR2 are LNHDA and SQIVND (reference sequence). Trimming took 0 bases from V and 5 from J, leaving 10 bases between them. The CDR3 DNA sequence: TGTGCCAGTAGTATAGATCCAATGGGGACTGAAGCTTTCTTT. This encodes CASSIDPMGTEAFF.

This chain connects TRBV9 to TRBJ2-1; possible D gene TRBD2, 6 bases. Trimming shortened V by 4 bases and J by 6 bases, and 17 bases separated the two germline ends. Per the germline V gene, CDR1 is SGDLS and CDR2 is YYNGEE. This CDR3 spans 15 amino acids. DNA for the CDR3: TGTGCCAGCAGCCGATCCGGGAGTAGTGGCAATGAGCAGTTCTTC. Translation: CASSRSGSSGNEQFF. Variable domain in full (rest from reference TRBV9 and TRBJ2-1): DSGVTQTPKHLITATGQRVTLRCSPRSGDLSVYWYQQSLDQGLQFLIQYYNGEERAKGNILERFSAQQFPDLHSELNLSSLELGDSALYFCASSRSGSSGNEQFFGPGTRLTVL.

This chain joins TRBV19 and TRBJ2-7, with 13 bases fitting TRBD2. The CDR3 has 15 residues. V lost 6 bases and J lost 3; bases outside the gene matches: 5. The germline V gene encodes CDR1 LNHDA and CDR2 SQIVND (reference sequence). CDR3 bases: TGTGCCAGTAGATTCGGACTAGCGGGGGACTACGAGCAGTACTTC. Translating it yields CASRFGLAGDYEQYF.

This chain links TRBV7-9 with TRBJ2-7, with D perhaps assigned TRBD1 or TRBD2 (5 bases each). CDR1 is SEHNR and CDR2 is FQNEAQ in the germline V gene (reference sequence). The ends were cut back, 5 bases at V and 0 bases at J, with 14 bases in the middle. The CDR3 is 15 amino acids. The CDR3 nucleotides read TGTGCCAGCAGCCCCCGGGACCGAGACTCCTACGAGCAGTACTTC. It codes for CASSPRDRDSYEQYF.

The J gene is TRBJ1-2, the V gene TRBV5-4; 9 bases align to TRBD1. Germline loops: CDR1 SGHNT, CDR2 YYREEE (reference sequence). The length of the CDR3 is 15 residues. Trimming removed 5 bases from V and 4 bases from J; junction bases left unmatched: 9. In nucleotides, the CDR3 is TGTGCCAGCAGATTCCGGGACAGGGCCGCCTATGGCTACACCTTC. This translates into CASRFRDRAAYGYTF. The entire variable domain, with the rest obtained from reference TRBV5-4 and TRBJ1-2, is as follows: ETGVTQSPTHLIKTRGQQVTLRCSSQSGHNTVSWYQQALGQGPQFIFQYYREEENGRGNFPPRFSGLQFPNYSSELNVNALELDDSALYLCASRFRDRAAYGYTFGSGTRLTVV.

CDR3 protein: CASSLAPGQGLVEQFF. CDR3 nucleotide sequence: TGTGCCAGCAGCTTAGCCCCTGGACAGGGGCTTGTGGAGCAGTTCTTC. The chain recombines TRBV13 with TRBJ2-1, with 9 bases fitting TRBD1. CDR1 PRHDT and CDR2 FYEKMQ come from the germline V gene (reference sequence). V lost 1 base to trimming and J lost 10 bases; unmatched junction nucleotides: 11. The CDR3 contains 16 residues.

V usage is TRBV4-3 and J usage is TRBJ2-1; D ambiguous. V was cut by 6 bases and J by 3 bases, with 15 bases left in between. The CDR3 has 15 residues. Looked up from germline, CDR1 is LGHNA and CDR2 is YSLEER. CDR3 residues: CASSSRDDFYNEQFF. The CDR3 DNA sequence: TGCGCCAGCAGTTCTCGAGACGACTTCTACAATGAGCAGTTCTTC.

This clone is categorized as medium-sized. The chain is built from TRBV7-8 and TRBJ2-1; D is unresolved. Trimming removed 5 bases from V and 4 bases from J, with 12 bases in between. The CDR3 has 14 residues. Germline CDR1 reads SGHVS; CDR2 reads FQNEAQ. This CDR3 is CASSPGEGYNEQFF. The CDR3 nucleotides are TGTGCCAGCAGCCCAGGCGAAGGGTACAATGAGCAGTTCTTC.

The rearrangement uses TRBV6-4 and TRBJ2-3, with TRBD2 matching 8 bases. V was pared by 8 bases and J by 3 bases, with 4 bases of the junction left unmatched. From germline, CDR1 is MRHNA and CDR2 SNTAGT. CDR3 length: 13 residues. CDR3 DNA: TGTGCCAGCTCCCGCGGGAGGACAGATACGCAGTATTTT. It yields the protein CASSRGRTDTQYF.

The rearrangement uses TRBV12-2 and TRBJ1-5; TRBD1, the table's D call, lacks a check against the DNA. TRBV12-2 is described as a pseudogene. This CDR3 is built from 17 residues. CDR3 nucleotides: TGTGCAAGTCGCTTTGGCAGGGTACAATCTAGCAATCAGCCCCAGCATTTT. Translating it yields CASRFGRVQSSNQPQHF.